This TCR beta chain came from a study of blood T cell repertoires in COVID-19. Study-wide context: Samples came from the United States, Italy and Spain, spanning acute and convalescent COVID-19. PBMCs, B-cell-depleted T cells, or T cells were the source of the cDNA or gDNA that made up the material.

Per the authors' pipeline: From reference gene primer amplification, estimates of nucleated cell counts were derived. Generated by immunoSEQ multiplex PCR, the TCRdb table keeps only in-frame clones and is missing some. V, J and clone size are taken as reported in that table, and D and trimming were inferred from the DNA itself. Seen here are approximately 94,000 clones, roughly 84% observed once, and the top ten hold more than 20%. Sequenced input: peripheral blood. The clonotype originates from a man aged 55 to 69 with acute or convalescent COVID-19.

For the CDR3, the DNA is TGTGCCATCAGCGGGCTCCCAGGGGGCAATTCACCCCTCCACTTT. Encoded protein: CAISGLPGGNSPLHF. The chain carries TRBV10-3 and TRBJ1-6; 8 positions agree with TRBD1. Per germline, CDR1 ENHRY and CDR2 SYGVKD. Trimming took 6 bases from V and 7 from J; bases not matched to a gene: 8. The CDR3 length is 15 residues.